Sequencing of this TCR beta chain was carried out in a study of STAT5B mutations in CD4+ large granular lymphocyte leukemia. Broader study findings: Data were not HLA-matched across samples. 25% of private leukemic clonotypes occurred rarely in other patients' non-leukemic repertoires.

This clone was counted a few times. As yet, its antigen is unknown. The V segment lost 6 bases and the J segment 7 bases; nucleotides outside the gene matches: 8. This CDR3 has 13 amino acids. Germline V gene data show CDR1 as LNHDA and CDR2 as SQIVND (reference sequence). Sequencing was performed with immunoSEQ multiplex PCR; in TCRdb, only in-frame clones are kept and a portion is missing. The sample has approximately 19,000 clones; 70% are singletons. The TCR comes from a human donor in good health. What was sequenced was CD4+ T cells from blood buffy coats. This rearrangement joins TRBV19 to TRBJ1-1, with 7 bases aligning to TRBD1. The CDR3 DNA reads as TGTGCCAGTAGACCTGGGACAGAAGATGAAGCTTTCTTT. This gives the protein CASRPGTEDEAFF.